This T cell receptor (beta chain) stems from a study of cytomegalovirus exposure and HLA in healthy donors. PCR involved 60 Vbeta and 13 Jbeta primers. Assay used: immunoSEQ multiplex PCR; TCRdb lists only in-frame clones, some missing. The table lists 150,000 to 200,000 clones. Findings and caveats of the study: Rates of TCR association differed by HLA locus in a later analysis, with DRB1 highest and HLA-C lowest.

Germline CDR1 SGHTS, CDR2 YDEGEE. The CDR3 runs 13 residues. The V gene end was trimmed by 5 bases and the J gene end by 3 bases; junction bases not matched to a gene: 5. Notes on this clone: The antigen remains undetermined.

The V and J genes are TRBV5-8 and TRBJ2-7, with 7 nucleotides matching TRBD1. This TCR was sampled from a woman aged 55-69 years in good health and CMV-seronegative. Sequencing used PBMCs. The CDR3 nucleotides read TGTGCCAGCAGACTTCGACAGGGCTACGAGCAGTACTTC. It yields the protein CASRLRQGYEQYF.